The 28 T cell receptor beta chains presented below share a single source sample, sequenced in a study of shared clonotypes between healthy human individuals. Measured with immunoSEQ multiplex PCR; TCRdb has only the in-frame clones, and not every one. The sample consists of over 850,000 clones, about 84% of them appearing once. Sample: memory CD4+ T cells from PBMCs. The subset is: CD45RA-negative fraction. Every receptor here comes from a man between 18 and 35 years old in good health. Some clones in this sample may be carry-over from other donors' samples.

V is TRBV28 and J is TRBJ1-2; TRBD1 might be the D (5 bases). Germline-derived CDR1 and CDR2 are MDHEN and SYDVKM. The CDR3 is 15 residues long. Trimming shortened V by 5 bases and J by 2 bases, and 15 bases separated the two germline ends. The CDR3 DNA follows: TGTGCCAGCAGTCGATCGGGGACCTCAAACTATGGCTACACCTTC. Translation: CASSRSGTSNYGYTF.

The rearrangement links TRBV5-1 to TRBJ2-1; 7 bases are a match to TRBD1. The CDR3 totals 13 residues. Per germline, CDR1 SGHRS and CDR2 YFSETQ. The V segment lost 5 bases and the J segment 8 bases; nucleotides outside the gene matches: 7. The CDR3 region is CASRAGTVDEQFF. The CDR3 coding sequence is TGCGCCAGCAGAGCCGGGACAGTGGATGAGCAGTTCTTC. Filled out from reference TRBV5-1 and TRBJ2-1, the complete variable domain reads KAGVTQTPRYLIKTRGQQVTLSCSPISGHRSVSWYQQTPGQGLQFLFEYFSETQRNKGNFPGRFSGRQFSNSRSEMNVSTLELGDSALYLCASRAGTVDEQFFGPGTRLTVL.

A few counts support this clone. The chain has TRBV4-1 and TRBJ1-5; TRBD1 agrees at 7 bases. Germline loops: CDR1 MGHRA, CDR2 YSYEKL. CDR3 length: 17 amino acids. Germline trimming cut 2 bases from V and 4 bases from J; bases unmatched to any gene: 11. DNA for the CDR3: TGCGCCAGCAGCCAATTACCGGGACAGTTTGCAAATCAGCCCCAGCATTTT. Translation gives CASSQLPGQFANQPQHF.

In the case of this clone: The same CDR3 arises from other DNA sequences in this sample as well. The J gene is TRBJ2-2, the V gene TRBV2, with D perhaps matching TRBD2 (5 bases). Trimming removed 5 bases at V and 6 bases at J, with 16 bases between. Germline-derived CDR1 and CDR2 are SNHLY and FYNNEI. This CDR3 region has 15 residues. This CDR3 is CASSPPAAGAGELFF. The CDR3 DNA reads as TGTGCCAGCAGTCCACCAGCAGCCGGGGCCGGGGAGCTGTTTTTT.

This clone came up many times. The chain couples TRBV5-1 to TRBJ2-1; TRBD2 matches at 7 bases. The CDR3 sequence is 14 residues long. Germline CDR1 SGHRS, CDR2 YFSETQ. The V and J ends lost 2 bases and 6 bases, in that order; junction bases with no gene match: 5. Here the CDR3 DNA reads TGCGCCAGCAGCTTCCGACTAGCTCGCAATGAGCAGTTCTTC. This sequence encodes CASSFRLARNEQFF.

The rearrangement links TRBV7-2 to TRBJ2-7; 11 bases align to TRBD2. CDR1 SGHTA and CDR2 FQGNSA come from the germline V gene. The J segment lost 3 bases and the V segment lost 5 bases, leaving 6 bases of the junction unmatched. This CDR3 contains 15 residues. DNA for the CDR3: TGTGCCAGCAGCGAGGGACTAGCGGACGTCTACGAGCAGTACTTC. Residues: CASSEGLADVYEQYF.

A note on this clone: This may arise from a read error, as a much more abundant clone is one base away. The J gene is TRBJ2-2, the V gene TRBV7-2; weak D call: TRBD2 (6 bases). The germline V gene encodes CDR1 SGHTA and CDR2 FQGNSA. CDR3 length: 13 amino acids. CDR3 sequence reads: CASSLQNTGGLFF. CDR3 in DNA: TGTGCCAGCAGCCTCCAGAACACCGGGGGGCTGTTTTTT.

The chain is built from TRBV5-6 and TRBJ1-6; D ambiguous. CDR3 length: 15 residues. Germline CDR1 is SGHDT and CDR2 is YYEEEE. The V end was cut by 2 bases, the J end by 9 bases, with 15 bases between. The CDR3 sequence is CASSFRPDGGSPLHF. The CDR3 nucleotides are TGTGCCAGCAGCTTTCGACCCGACGGCGGTTCACCCCTCCACTTT.

The chain recombines TRBV10-3 with TRBJ2-3; D is ambiguous. The CDR3 is 14 amino acids. The ends were cut back, 6 bases at V and 0 bases at J, with 10 bases in the middle. Germline CDR1 is ENHRY and CDR2 is SYGVKD. The CDR3: CAISGPGSTDTQYF. The CDR3 DNA is TGTGCCATCAGCGGACCCGGGAGCACAGATACGCAGTATTTT.

This CDR3 reads CASSLRQGDIYEQYF. The CDR3, as DNA: TGTGCCAGCAGTTTAAGGCAGGGGGATATCTACGAGCAGTACTTC. This chain uses TRBV27 with TRBJ2-7, with 7 bases identical to TRBD1. From germline, CDR1 is MNHEY and CDR2 SMNVEV (reference sequence). Trimming took 2 bases from V and 3 from J; bases not matched to a gene: 7. The CDR3 contains 15 residues.

The CDR3 region is CASSFVRQNIQYF. In DNA form, the CDR3 reads TGTGCCAGCAGTTTCGTCAGGCAAAACATTCAGTACTTC. This chain uses TRBV28 with TRBJ2-4; no reliable D call. The length of the CDR3 is 13 residues. V lost 3 bases and J 5 bases, leaving 8 bases between the germline ends. Germline V gene sequence: CDR1 MDHEN, CDR2 SYDVKM.

This chain connects TRBV19 to TRBJ1-1; D not certain. This CDR3 contains 12 residues. Per germline, CDR1 LNHDA and CDR2 SQIVND (reference sequence). V lost 3 bases and J 4 bases, leaving 6 bases between the germline ends. The CDR3 is CASSMVATEAFF. CDR3 in DNA: TGTGCCAGTAGTATGGTCGCCACTGAAGCTTTCTTT.

The V gene is TRBV19, the J gene TRBJ1-1, with a possible D match to TRBD1 (5 bases). The V end was cut by 3 bases, the J end by 0 bases, with 8 bases between. Germline CDR1 LNHDA, CDR2 SQIVND (reference sequence). The CDR3 length is 14 residues. The CDR3 sequence: CASSMVGLNTEAFF. CDR3 nucleotides: TGTGCCAGTAGTATGGTGGGGCTGAACACTGAAGCTTTCTTT.

The genes are TRBV25-1 and TRBJ2-2; possibly TRBD1 or TRBD2 for D (5 bases each). The V gene's germline CDR1 is MGHDK and CDR2 SYGVNS. Trimming shortened V by 3 bases and J by 4 bases, and 15 bases separated the two germline ends. The CDR3 is 16 residues long. CDR3 residues: CASSDSLGVGTGELFF. CDR3 nucleotide sequence: TGTGCCAGCAGTGATTCATTGGGGGTCGGCACCGGGGAGCTGTTTTTT.

The CDR3 sequence: CASRVRDRAWNEQYF. CDR3 sequence (DNA): TGTGCCAGCAGGGTCCGGGACAGGGCTTGGAACGAGCAGTACTTC. The chain uses TRBV2 and TRBJ2-7; TRBD1 matches 9 bases. J was trimmed by 5 bases and V by 6 bases; bases with no gene match: 11. Germline V gene sequence: CDR1 SNHLY, CDR2 FYNNEI. This CDR3 is 15 amino acids long.

Here the CDR3 DNA reads TGTGCCAGCAGTTTGACTCTGGTCAATGAGCAGTTCTTC. As protein: CASSLTLVNEQFF. The chain links TRBV6-6 to TRBJ2-1; D gene uncertain. This CDR3 is built from 13 residues. Trimming took off 4 bases at V and 6 bases at J, with 10 bases between the two ends. Germline V gene sequence: CDR1 MNHNY, CDR2 SVGAGI (reference sequence).

This rearrangement joins TRBV28 to TRBJ2-7; perhaps D is TRBD1 or TRBD2 (5 bases each). This CDR3 contains 16 residues. CDR1 is MDHEN and CDR2 is SYDVKM in the germline V gene. V was clipped by 4 bases and J by 6 bases, with 22 bases between them. CDR3 sequence: CASSYGVEGPNGEQYF. DNA of the CDR3: TGTGCCAGCAGTTACGGGGTAGAGGGACCCAACGGCGAGCAGTACTTC.

The rearrangement joins TRBV10-1 to TRBJ2-1; perhaps D is TRBD1 or TRBD2 (6 bases each). Trimming left V 0 bases short and J 2 bases short, with 11 bases between. The CDR3 has 16 residues. CDR1 WNHNN and CDR2 SYGVQD come from the germline V gene (reference sequence). CDR3 residues: CASSESGRGAYNEQFF. As DNA, the CDR3 is TGCGCCAGCAGTGAGTCGGGTAGGGGGGCCTACAATGAGCAGTTCTTC.

A remark on this clone: One end of the junction is discordant with germline, which a read error may explain. The same CDR3 also results from other DNA sequences found in this sample. The genes are TRBV18 and TRBJ2-7; D uncertain. Germline values: CDR1 KGHSH, CDR2 LQKENI. The CDR3 is 14 residues long. CDR3 residues: CASSPGLSLYEQYF. CDR3 DNA: TGTGCTAGCTCACCAGGTCTCTCCCTCTACGAGCAGTACTTC.

This chain links TRBV5-1 with TRBJ2-7; no clear D. This CDR3 region has 13 residues. V was pared by 0 bases and J by 6 bases, with 10 bases between. Per the germline V gene, CDR1 is SGHRS and CDR2 is YFSETQ. The CDR3 reads CASSLGVVSEQYF. CDR3 nucleotides: TGCGCCAGCAGCTTGGGTGTAGTTTCCGAGCAGTACTTC.

This chain connects TRBV28 to TRBJ1-2, with 9 bases matching TRBD1. This CDR3 is 14 amino acids long. Germline loops: CDR1 MDHEN, CDR2 SYDVKM. V shed 5 bases, J shed 8 bases, and the junction held 9 bases outside the gene matches. The CDR3 DNA follows: TGTGCCAGCAGTACTTACAGGGGGCGTTGGGGCTACACCTTC. Its translation is CASSTYRGRWGYTF.

This chain joins TRBV30 and TRBJ2-5, with unresolved D. This CDR3 is 15 amino acids long. Germline lookup yields CDR1 GTSNPN and CDR2 SVGIG (reference sequence). Trimming removed 0 bases at V and 0 bases at J, with 11 bases between. The CDR3 DNA reads as TGTGCCTGGAGTGTAGGATTCCTGTACCAAGAGACCCAGTACTTC. It yields the protein CAWSVGFLYQETQYF.

The gene calls are TRBV25-1 and TRBJ1-2; possibly TRBD1 for D (6 bases). CDR1 is MGHDK and CDR2 is SYGVNS in the germline V gene. The CDR3 is 14 amino acids. The V and J ends lost 6 bases and 8 bases respectively, with 19 bases between them. CDR3 amino acids: CASSRRGAHGGYTF. Here the CDR3 DNA reads TGTGCCAGCAGCCGGCGGGGGGCCCACGGGGGCTACACCTTC.

The rearrangement uses TRBV28 and TRBJ1-1; maybe TRBD1 (6 bases). Germline V lookup: CDR1 MDHEN, CDR2 SYDVKM. The CDR3 is 15 amino acids. V was cut by 6 bases and J by 5 bases, with 19 bases left in between. CDR3 amino acids: CASSPGGEGGTEAFF. The CDR3 DNA reads as TGTGCCAGCAGCCCCGGAGGGGAAGGGGGAACTGAAGCTTTCTTT.

The rearrangement uses TRBV7-8 and TRBJ2-1, with TRBD2 as a possible D gene (6 bases). This CDR3 is 14 amino acids long. Germline V lookup: CDR1 SGHVS, CDR2 FQNEAQ. Trimming pared 4 bases from V and 13 bases from J, leaving 20 bases between. The CDR3 bases are TGTGCCAGCAGCTCGACGGCGGGACTTCCATTTCAGTTCTTC. The encoded protein is CASSSTAGLPFQFF. Using reference TRBV7-8 and TRBJ2-1 for the parts outside the CDR3, the full variable domain is GAGVSQSPRYKVAKRGQDVALRCDPISGHVSLFWYQQALGQGPEFLTYFQNEAQLDKSGLPSDRFFAERPEGSVSTLKIQRTQQEDSAVYLCASSSTAGLPFQFFGPGTRLTVL.

This clone was detected once. The chain recombines TRBV7-6 with TRBJ1-3; D remains ambiguous. This CDR3 has 15 residues. V was clipped by 4 bases and J by 0 bases, with 10 bases between them. Germline loops: CDR1 SGHVS, CDR2 FNYEAQ. CDR3 sequence reads: CASSSGRASGNTIYF. CDR3 DNA sequence: TGTGCCAGCAGCTCCGGGAGGGCCTCTGGAAACACCATATATTTT. Looking up the rest from reference TRBV7-6 and TRBJ1-3 gives the full variable domain: GAGVSQSPRYKVTKRGQDVALRCDPISGHVSLYWYRQALGQGPEFLTYFNYEAQQDKSGLPNDRFSAERPEGSISTLTIQRTEQRDSAMYRCASSSGRASGNTIYFGEGSWLTVV.

V and J are TRBV11-2 and TRBJ2-1; no reliable D call. Trimming took off 5 bases at V and 2 bases at J, with 10 bases between the two ends. Germline V gene data show CDR1 as SGHAT and CDR2 as FQNNGV. This CDR3 comprises 14 residues. The CDR3 nucleotides read TGTGCCAGCAGCACGCTAGTGGCCTACAATGAGCAGTTCTTC. This sequence encodes CASSTLVAYNEQFF. Full variable domain (rest looked up from reference TRBV11-2 and TRBJ2-1): EAGVAQSPRYKIIEKRQSVAFWCNPISGHATLYWYQQILGQGPKLLIQFQNNGVVDDSQLPKDRFSAERLKGVDSTLKIQPAKLEDSAVYLCASSTLVAYNEQFFGPGTRLTVL.

A note on this clone: One end of the junction varies from germline; a read error may be responsible. V and J are TRBV28 and TRBJ2-5; D unclear. Germline V lookup: CDR1 MDHEN, CDR2 SYDVKM. CDR3 size: 12 residues. CDR3 loop: CASSPPQGTQYF. As DNA, the CDR3 is TGTGCCAGCAGTCCTCCCCAAGGGACCCAGTACTTC.